One and the same sample provided the 25 T cell receptor beta chains below, sequenced in a study of shared clonotypes between healthy human individuals. Here immunoSEQ multiplex PCR was the method, and the copy in TCRdb shows in-frame clones only, minus some. The data hold about 2.3 million clones, with approximately 95% observed a single time. Sequencing was done on a sample of naive CD4+ T cells from PBMCs. Subset: CD45RA+ positively selected. The receptors were gathered from a man aged 18 to 29 in good health. Some clones in this sample may be carry-over from other donors' samples.

V usage is TRBV30 and J usage is TRBJ2-7; D unresolved. The CDR3 runs 12 residues. Trimming took off 0 bases at V and 2 bases at J, with 5 bases between the two ends. Germline CDR1 reads GTSNPN; CDR2 reads SVGIG (reference sequence). CDR3 sequence: CAWSVAAYEQYF. The CDR3 bases are TGTGCCTGGAGTGTGGCAGCCTACGAGCAGTACTTC. Full variable domain (outside the CDR3, taken from reference TRBV30 and TRBJ2-7): SQTIHQWPATLVQPVGSPLSLECTVEGTSNPNLYWYRQAAGRGLQLLFYSVGIGQISSEVPQNLSASRPQDRQFILSSKKLLLSDSGFYLCAWSVAAYEQYFGPGTRLTVT.

The J gene is TRBJ2-5, the V gene TRBV7-3; TRBD2 aligns across 10 bases. Trimming at V came to 2 bases and at J to 2 bases, leaving 11 bases not matched to a gene. The CDR3 totals 18 residues. CDR1 is SGHTA, CDR2 FQGTGA, per germline. The CDR3 nucleotides read TGTGCCAGCAGCTTACTGGCTAGCGGGAGTATTTGGCAAGAGACCCAGTACTTC. It encodes CASSLLASGSIWQETQYF.

Turning to this clone: Distinct nucleotide sequences in the sample also encode this CDR3. The V and J genes are TRBV27 and TRBJ2-7; D might be TRBD2 (6 bases). CDR1 MNHEY and CDR2 SMNVEV come from the germline V gene (reference sequence). The CDR3 loop spans 15 amino acids. V shed 5 bases and J shed 0 bases, with 14 bases lying between them. Written as DNA, the CDR3 is TGTGCCAGCAGTCCCCCTAGCGCGGGCTCCTACGAGCAGTACTTC. It encodes CASSPPSAGSYEQYF.

This clone was counted between two and nine times. This sequence joins TRBV10-3 and TRBJ1-1; D perhaps matches TRBD1 (6 bases). The CDR3 loop spans 13 amino acids. Germline V gives CDR1 ENHRY, CDR2 SYGVKD. V was clipped by 6 bases and J by 1 base, with 9 bases between them. The CDR3 DNA reads TGTGCCATCAGGGGACAACAGAACACTGAAGCTTTCTTT. This codes for CAIRGQQNTEAFF.

The CDR3 sequence: CASSPGWVQYF. The DNA of the CDR3 is TGTGCCAGTAGCCCTGGGTGGGTTCAGTACTTC. The V call is TRBV19, the J call TRBJ2-4; no firm D call. Germline CDR1 is LNHDA and CDR2 is SQIVND (reference sequence). The V end lost 6 bases, the J end lost 11 bases, and 11 bases lay between the germline ends. The CDR3 extends over 11 amino acids. Full variable domain (missing parts from reference TRBV19 and TRBJ2-4): DGGITQSPKYLFRKEGQNVTLSCEQNLNHDAMYWYRQDPGQGLRLIYYSQIVNDFQKGDIAEGYSVSREKKESFPLTVTSAQKNPTAFYLCASSPGWVQYFGAGTRLSVL.

The chain combines TRBV19 with TRBJ1-1; tentative D call: TRBD1 (5 bases). With 7 bases removed from V and 3 bases from J, the gap between germline ends came to 15 bases. CDR1 is LNHDA, CDR2 SQIVND, per germline (reference sequence). The CDR3 length is 14 residues. CDR3 loop: CASTAGRVYTEAFF. The CDR3 DNA is TGTGCCAGTACGGCGGGGCGGGTGTACACTGAAGCTTTCTTT.

The chain links TRBV2 to TRBJ1-5; 11 nucleotides align to TRBD1. Germline CDR1 SNHLY, CDR2 FYNNEI. V gave up 6 bases and J gave up 6 bases; unmatched junction bases: 7. This CDR3 region has 15 residues. CDR3 protein: CASSYGTGGSQPQHF. CDR3 coding DNA: TGTGCCAGCAGCTACGGGACAGGGGGGTCTCAGCCCCAGCATTTT.

The sample holds one count of this clone. The rearrangement links TRBV7-2 to TRBJ2-7; 7 bases agree with TRBD1. Germline CDR1 is SGHTA and CDR2 is FQGNSA. The CDR3 runs 13 residues. V gave up 5 bases and J gave up 3 bases; unmatched junction bases: 4. CDR3 nucleotide sequence: TGTGCCAGCAGCCGGGACAGACTCTACGAGCAGTACTTC. Translating it yields CASSRDRLYEQYF. The whole variable domain, remainder taken from reference TRBV7-2 and TRBJ2-7, is GAGVSQSPSNKVTEKGKDVELRCDPISGHTALYWYRQSLGQGLEFLIYFQGNSAPDKSGLPSDRFSAERTGGSVSTLTIQRTQQEDSAVYLCASSRDRLYEQYFGPGTRLTVT.

The J gene is TRBJ2-2, the V gene TRBV11-3, with D unresolved. CDR3 length: 13 amino acids. Germline lookup yields CDR1 SGHNT and CDR2 YENEEA. Trimming removed 5 bases at V and 6 bases at J, with 10 bases between. CDR3 nucleotides: TGTGCCAGCAGCCCCCTGGCGGCCGGGGAGCTGTTTTTT. Amino acids: CASSPLAAGELFF.

V and J are TRBV28 and TRBJ1-3; 8 bases map to TRBD1. J gave up 3 bases and V 6 bases, and 7 bases lay outside the gene matches. Germline V CDR1 and CDR2: MDHEN, SYDVKM. The CDR3 length is 15 residues. The CDR3 here is CASRNQGADGNTIYF. CDR3 sequence (DNA): TGTGCCAGCAGAAACCAGGGGGCAGATGGAAACACCATATATTTT.

This chain uses TRBV29-1 with TRBJ2-2; tentative D call: TRBD1 (5 bases). V dropped 7 bases and J dropped 4 bases, with 16 bases sitting between them. Looked up from germline, CDR1 is SQVTM and CDR2 is ANQGSEA. This CDR3 has 14 residues. The CDR3 reads CSGWGGRGTGELFF. CDR3 sequence (DNA): TGCAGCGGCTGGGGCGGAAGGGGCACCGGGGAGCTGTTTTTT.

V is TRBV7-2 and J is TRBJ2-7; TRBD2 matches at 9 bases. This CDR3 region has 16 residues. Trimming at V came to 1 base and at J to 5 bases, leaving 9 bases not matched to a gene. The germline V gene encodes CDR1 SGHTA and CDR2 FQGNSA. The chain's CDR3 is CASSLGASGTYDEQYF. CDR3 in DNA: TGTGCCAGCAGCTTAGGGGCTAGCGGGACTTACGACGAGCAGTACTTC.

CDR3 amino acids: CASSVLSGHQPQHF. CDR3 nucleotide sequence: TGTGCCAGCAGTGTCCTCTCGGGGCATCAGCCCCAGCATTTT. V is TRBV28 and J is TRBJ1-5; a weak D match, TRBD1 (5 bases). CDR3 length: 14 amino acids. V was pared by 5 bases and J by 5 bases, with 13 bases between. Germline V gene lookup returns CDR1 MDHEN and CDR2 SYDVKM.

Comment on this clone: Other DNA sequences of this sample code for an identical CDR3. The chain links TRBV5-4 to TRBJ2-1, with TRBD1 as a possible D gene (5 bases). Germline V CDR1 and CDR2: SGHNT, YYREEE (reference sequence). The ends were cut back, 4 bases at V and 2 bases at J, with 7 bases in the middle. The CDR3 loop spans 13 amino acids. In DNA form, the CDR3 reads TGTGCCAGCAGCCCAGGGCCCTACAATGAGCAGTTCTTC. This encodes CASSPGPYNEQFF.

This rearrangement joins TRBV7-3 to TRBJ2-2, with TRBD2 as a possible D gene (5 bases). Germline-derived CDR1 and CDR2 are SGHTA and FQGTGA. Trimming removed 0 bases from V and 7 bases from J, with 9 bases in between. CDR3 length: 14 amino acids. CDR3 region: CASSLTSVGGELFF. CDR3 sequence (DNA): TGTGCCAGCAGCTTAACTAGCGTGGGCGGGGAGCTGTTTTTT.

The V call is TRBV4-1, the J call TRBJ2-2; 10 bases fit TRBD2. CDR3 size: 17 residues. Trimming took 7 bases from V and 4 from J; bases not matched to a gene: 12. Germline V lookup: CDR1 MGHRA, CDR2 YSYEKL. CDR3 in DNA: TGCGCCAGCACTTCTATGGCTAGCGGGAGCGGCACCGGGGAGCTGTTTTTT. As protein: CASTSMASGSGTGELFF.

DNA of the CDR3: TGTGCCAGCAGGCAAACAGGGGTCCGTGGAAACACCATATATTTT. It encodes CASRQTGVRGNTIYF. The genes are TRBV6-6 and TRBJ1-3; 7 bases are a match to TRBD1. Germline CDR1 is MNHNY and CDR2 is SVGAGI (reference sequence). V lost 6 bases to trimming and J lost 3 bases; unmatched junction nucleotides: 8. The CDR3 is 15 residues long.

This clone has just one count. V usage is TRBV7-3 and J usage is TRBJ1-1; the D is unclear. The CDR3 is made up of 15 amino acids. V was cut by 5 bases and J by 1 base, with 14 bases left in between. The germline V gene has CDR1 SGHTA and CDR2 FQGTGA. CDR3 sequence: CASSPAGAKNTEAFF. CDR3 sequence (DNA): TGTGCCAGCAGCCCAGCGGGAGCGAAGAACACTGAAGCTTTCTTT. Full variable domain (remainder filled in from reference TRBV7-3 and TRBJ1-1): GAGVSQTPSNKVTEKGKYVELRCDPISGHTALYWYRQSLGQGPEFLIYFQGTGAADDSGLPNDRFFAVRPEGSVSTLKIQRTERGDSAVYLCASSPAGAKNTEAFFGQGTRLTVV.

For this clone: Other DNA sequences in this specimen translate into the identical CDR3. This chain uses TRBV15 with TRBJ2-5; tentative D call: TRBD1 (7 bases). The V gene's germline CDR1 is LNHNV and CDR2 YYDKDF (reference sequence). The length of the CDR3 is 13 residues. Deletions cut 2 bases from V and 5 bases from J, with 9 bases between. The CDR3 reads CATSRPGGETQYF. Here the CDR3 DNA reads TGTGCCACCAGCAGACCAGGGGGGGAGACCCAGTACTTC. The complete variable domain, with remaining parts taken from reference TRBV15 and TRBJ2-5, reads DAMVIQNPRYQVTQFGKPVTLSCSQTLNHNVMYWYQQKSSQAPKLLFHYYDKDFNNEADTPDNFQSRRPNTSFCFLDIRSPGLGDTAMYLCATSRPGGETQYFGPGTRLLVL.

The V gene is TRBV18, the J gene TRBJ2-1, with D tentatively TRBD2 (6 bases). Germline CDR1 reads KGHSH; CDR2 reads LQKENI. The CDR3 has 15 residues. V dropped 8 bases and J dropped 8 bases, with 22 bases sitting between them. The CDR3: CASRYTSGRIYEQFF. For the CDR3, the DNA is TGTGCCAGCCGTTACACATCCGGGAGAATCTATGAGCAGTTCTTC.

The gene calls are TRBV5-1 and TRBJ1-2; D not certain. V dropped 4 bases and J dropped 0 bases, with 7 bases sitting between them. The CDR3 runs to 13 residues. Germline V gene lookup returns CDR1 SGHRS and CDR2 YFSETQ. The DNA of the CDR3 is TGCGCCAGCAGCGCGCTTCCTAACTATGGCTACACCTTC. It encodes CASSALPNYGYTF.

J is TRBJ2-2 and V is TRBV5-1; D may match TRBD1 or TRBD2 (5 bases each). Germline V lookup: CDR1 SGHRS, CDR2 YFSETQ. V was pared by 4 bases and J by 5 bases, with 18 bases between. The CDR3 covers 16 residues. CDR3 sequence: CASSPGGGWETGELFF. The CDR3, as DNA: TGCGCCAGCAGCCCTGGTGGGGGATGGGAAACCGGGGAGCTGTTTTTT.

Here the CDR3 DNA reads TGTGCCAGCAGACCCAACAGGGATAATTCACCCCTCCACTTT. Its translation: CASRPNRDNSPLHF. The chain employs TRBV7-2 and TRBJ1-6, with D perhaps TRBD1 (6 bases). The V gene's germline CDR1 is SGHTA and CDR2 FQGNSA. Trimming shortened V by 6 bases and J by 5 bases, and 11 bases separated the two germline ends. This CDR3 has 14 residues. The complete variable domain, with remaining parts taken from reference TRBV7-2 and TRBJ1-6, reads GAGVSQSPSNKVTEKGKDVELRCDPISGHTALYWYRQSLGQGLEFLIYFQGNSAPDKSGLPSDRFSAERTGGSVSTLTIQRTQQEDSAVYLCASRPNRDNSPLHFGNGTRLTVT.

The genes are TRBV29-1 and TRBJ2-3; D call uncertain. This CDR3 is 15 amino acids long. Trimming shortened V by 5 bases and J by 2 bases, and 17 bases separated the two germline ends. Germline CDR1 reads SQVTM; CDR2 reads ANQGSEA. The CDR3 spells CSVSMGFLSTDTQYF. CDR3 in DNA: TGCAGCGTTTCTATGGGCTTCCTCTCCACAGATACGCAGTATTTT.

The rearrangement uses TRBV7-8 and TRBJ2-7, with D possibly called TRBD1 or TRBD2 (5 bases each). Trimming took 1 base from V and 2 from J, leaving 12 bases between them. Germline V lookup: CDR1 SGHVS, CDR2 FQNEAQ. The CDR3 runs 15 residues. The CDR3 reads CASSLVGGPPYEQYF. The CDR3, as DNA: TGTGCCAGCAGCTTAGTTGGGGGACCTCCCTACGAGCAGTACTTC.